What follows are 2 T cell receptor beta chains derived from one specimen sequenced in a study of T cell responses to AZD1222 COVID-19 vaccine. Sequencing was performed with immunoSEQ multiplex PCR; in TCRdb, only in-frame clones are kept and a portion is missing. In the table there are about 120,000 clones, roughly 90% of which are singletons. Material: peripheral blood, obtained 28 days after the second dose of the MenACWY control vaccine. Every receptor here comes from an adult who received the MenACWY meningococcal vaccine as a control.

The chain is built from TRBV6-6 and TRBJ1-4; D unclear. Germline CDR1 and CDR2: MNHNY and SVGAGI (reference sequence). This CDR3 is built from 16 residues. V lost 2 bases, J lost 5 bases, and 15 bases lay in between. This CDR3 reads CASSYEKPPPNEKLFF. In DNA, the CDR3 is TGTGCCAGCAGTTACGAAAAACCGCCCCCCAATGAAAAACTGTTTTTT.

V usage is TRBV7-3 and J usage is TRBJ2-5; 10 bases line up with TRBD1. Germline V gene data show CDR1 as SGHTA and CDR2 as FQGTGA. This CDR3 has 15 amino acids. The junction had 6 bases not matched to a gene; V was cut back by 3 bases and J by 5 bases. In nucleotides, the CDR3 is TGTGCCAGCAGCTTTGGGAGGACAGGGGGGGAGACCCAGTACTTC. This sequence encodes CASSFGRTGGETQYF.